This paragraph covers one TCR beta chain sequence. Its antigen is currently unknown. This specimen belongs to a study of cytomegalovirus exposure and HLA in healthy donors. General study results and limits: In a later analysis, TCR beta V- and J-gene trimming showed a link to a missense DCLRE1C variant. As confirmed in vitro, a few CMV-associated chains were specific for CMV antigens. As immune exposure information, only CMV serostatus was available. A likely sequencing artifact accounted for one observed cluster of highly shared sequence variants.

Vbeta (60) and Jbeta (13) primers were used in the PCR. Generated by immunoSEQ multiplex PCR, the TCRdb table keeps only in-frame clones and is missing some. The sample consists of around 99,000 clones, around 77% of them appearing once. The germline V gene encodes CDR1 SGHRS and CDR2 YFSETQ. The V end was cut by 5 bases, the J end by 0 bases, with 11 bases between. The CDR3 runs to 14 residues. The clonotype originates from a man between 35 and 55 years old in good health and CMV-seronegative. The chain has TRBV5-1 and TRBJ1-1, with D hard to call. Sequenced input: PBMCs. The CDR3 nucleotides read TGCGCCAGCAGTGACAACCTCATGAACACTGAAGCTTTCTTT. It codes for CASSDNLMNTEAFF.